This TCR beta chain was documented in a study of control samples from healthy donors and cancer patients. This clone was seen only once. The same CDR3 can be traced to other DNA sequences in this sample. Germline V gives CDR1 KGHDR, CDR2 SFDVKD. The V and J ends lost 7 bases and 4 bases respectively, with 7 bases between them. There are 12 residues in the CDR3. Measured with immunoSEQ multiplex PCR; TCRdb has only the in-frame clones, and not every one. Altogether about 150,000 clones are present, roughly 92% being singletons, with the ten largest covering around 2.5%. V gene TRBV24-1 combines with J gene TRBJ2-1, with TRBD1 as a possible D gene (6 bases). Material: blood. The receptor was isolated from a man over 45 in good health. CDR3 coding DNA: TGTGCCACCAGGACAGGATACAATGAGCAGTTCTTC. Its translation is CATRTGYNEQFF.